Below, 32 T cell receptor beta chains from the same sample are listed, as sequenced in a study of blood T cells in healthy people across ages. Combining a sample-barcoded 5' primer with a J-beta primer mix, a second PCR ran for about 6 to 11 cycles. MiXCR was run by TCRdb on the 5' RACE reads, yielding one entry per CDR3 protein. The sample consists of hundreds of thousands of distinct CDR3 sequences, around two fifths of them appearing once. Sequences were obtained from blood. The source of these receptors is a man in his 60s in good health.

Remarks on this clonotype: Sequence at one end of the junction differs from germline and may be a read error. The chain carries TRBV29-1 and TRBJ2-6; 7 nucleotides agree with TRBD1. The CDR3 has 17 amino acids. Germline CDR1 and CDR2: SQVTM and ANQGSEA. The CDR3 loop is CSVEYTGTESGASVLTF. Here the CDR3 DNA reads TGCAGCGTTGAATATACAGGGACAGAATCTGGGGCCAGCGTCCTGACTTTC. The full variable domain, with the rest looked up from reference TRBV29-1 and TRBJ2-6, is SAVISQKPSRDICQRGTSLTIQCQVDSQVTMMFWYRQQPGQSLTLIATANQGSEATYESGFVIDKFPISRPNLTFSTLTVSNMSPEDSSIYLCSVEYTGTESGASVLTFGAGSRLTVL.

This clonotype has just a few counts. The V call is TRBV5-5, the J call TRBJ1-5; weak D call: TRBD1 (5 bases). Per the germline V gene, CDR1 is SGHKS and CDR2 is YYEKEE (reference sequence). V was cut by 0 bases and J by 7 bases, with 11 bases left in between. The CDR3 has 14 amino acids. The CDR3 here is CASSLGGASQPQHF. The CDR3 DNA reads TGTGCCAGCAGCTTGGGAGGGGCAAGCCAGCCCCAGCATTTT.

The CDR3 DNA reads TGTGCCAGCAGTAAACGGACAGGTCCCGCGAGCAATCAGCCCCAGCATTTT. Translated, it gives CASSKRTGPASNQPQHF. The rearrangement uses TRBV12-3 or TRBV12-4 and TRBJ1-5, with TRBD1 matching over 7 bases. The junction had 11 bases not matched to a gene; V was cut back by 5 bases and J by 1 base. The CDR3 consists of 17 residues.

This chain joins TRBV6-2 or TRBV6-3 and TRBJ2-5; TRBD2 is a possible D gene (7 bases). This CDR3 has 15 residues. With 4 bases removed from V and 3 bases from J, the gap between germline ends came to 15 bases. Germline V gene sequence: CDR1 MNHEY, CDR2 SVGEGT. CDR3 nucleotides: TGTGCCAGCAGTTCCCCCCCGGGGGGCGAAGAGACCCAGTACTTC. Encoded protein: CASSSPPGGEETQYF.

The J gene is TRBJ1-3, the V gene TRBV7-9; TRBD1 is a possible D gene (6 bases). The CDR3 length is 15 residues. Germline loops: CDR1 SEHNR, CDR2 FQNEAQ (reference sequence). V lost 3 bases and J 4 bases, leaving 13 bases between the germline ends. CDR3 DNA: TGTGCCAGCAGCTTCGGCAGGGGAGGAGGAAACACCATATATTTT. This gives the protein CASSFGRGGGNTIYF.

The rearrangement uses TRBV4-1 and TRBJ2-5, with D perhaps TRBD1 (7 bases). The end of the DNA aligns better with TRBJ2-7, so the J call may be wrong. Germline V gene lookup returns CDR1 MGHRA and CDR2 YSYEKL. The CDR3 runs 15 residues. Here the CDR3 DNA reads TGCGCCAGCAGCCAAGGGGGGGACAGACTAAGCGAGCAGTACTTC. It encodes CASSQGGDRLSEQYF.

In this sample, this clonotype turned up a few times. The chain combines TRBV20-1 with TRBJ2-7; the D is unclear. V was shortened by 3 bases and J by 0 bases, with 12 bases between the two germline ends. Germline loops: CDR1 DFQATT, CDR2 SNEGSKA (reference sequence). CDR3 length equals 14 residues. For the CDR3, the DNA is TGCAGTGCTAGCCTAGACGGACGCTCCTACGAGCAGTACTTC. It translates to CSASLDGRSYEQYF.

This clonotype turned up a few times. This chain links TRBV27 with TRBJ1-2, with 7 nucleotides matching TRBD1. Looked up from germline, CDR1 is MNHEY and CDR2 is SMNVEV (reference sequence). The CDR3 runs 14 residues. Trimming cost V 0 bases and J 4 bases; bases outside gene matches: 2. The CDR3 region is CASSLSGGTYGYTF. DNA for the CDR3: TGTGCCAGCAGTTTATCAGGGGGCACCTATGGCTACACCTTC.

This chain connects TRBV7-2 to TRBJ2-2; D perhaps matches TRBD1 (6 bases). This CDR3 contains 14 residues. CDR1 is SGHTA and CDR2 is FQGNSA in the germline V gene. V was pared by 1 base and J by 3 bases, with 6 bases between. CDR3 bases: TGTGCCAGCAGCTTAGGGGGGCACACCGGGGAGCTGTTTTTT. Amino acid sequence: CASSLGGHTGELFF.

V usage is TRBV29-1 and J usage is TRBJ2-2; 8 bases are a match to TRBD2. There are 14 residues in the CDR3. Germline V gene sequence: CDR1 SQVTM, CDR2 ANQGSEA. Unmatched junction bases numbered 3, after V lost 5 bases and J lost 1 base. The CDR3 DNA is TGCAGCGTTCTCGCGGGGGGGAACACCGGGGAGCTGTTTTTT. Protein sequence: CSVLAGGNTGELFF.

The chain recombines TRBV7-2 with TRBJ2-3; either TRBD1 or TRBD2 may supply D (6 bases each). V was clipped by 3 bases and J by 4 bases, with 14 bases between them. Germline V CDR1 and CDR2: SGHTA, FQGNSA. This CDR3 has 15 residues. The CDR3 DNA is TGTGCCAGCAGCTTCGGTTTGGGGGGCTCAGATACGCAGTATTTT. Encoded protein: CASSFGLGGSDTQYF.

The chain uses TRBV20-1 and TRBJ2-3; TRBD2 is a possible D gene (7 bases). CDR3 length: 16 residues. The V and J ends lost 4 bases and 2 bases respectively, with 19 bases between them. Per the germline V gene, CDR1 is DFQATT and CDR2 is SNEGSKA (reference sequence). CDR3 sequence (DNA): TGCAGTGCTACCCAAGGGGGGGCCCCTCACACAGATACGCAGTATTTT. Protein: CSATQGGAPHTDTQYF.

This chain links TRBV6-1 with TRBJ1-2; D gene uncertain. The CDR3 consists of 15 residues. The germline V gene encodes CDR1 MNHNS and CDR2 SASEGT. With 2 bases removed from V and 4 bases from J, the gap between germline ends came to 14 bases. The DNA for the CDR3 is TGTGCCAGCAGTGAATCCCCTGTTTCTACCTATGGCTACACCTTC. It yields the protein CASSESPVSTYGYTF.

For the CDR3, the DNA is TGTGCCAGCAGCCCAACCGGGACAAACTACGAGCAGTACTTC. The encoded protein is CASSPTGTNYEQYF. This chain uses TRBV9 with TRBJ2-5; D is possibly TRBD1 (6 bases). The last part of the DNA fits TRBJ2-7 better; the J call may be wrong. This CDR3 contains 14 residues. CDR1 SGDLS and CDR2 YYNGEE come from the germline V gene.

In its sample, this clonotype was seen a few times. V gene TRBV4-3 combines with J gene TRBJ2-5; D is unresolved. There are 15 residues in the CDR3. Germline values: CDR1 LGHNA, CDR2 YSLEER. V was pared by 1 base and J by 2 bases, with 11 bases between. The CDR3 spells CASSQVGRPQETQYF. The CDR3 DNA reads as TGCGCCAGCAGCCAAGTAGGCAGGCCTCAAGAGACCCAGTACTTC.

DNA of the CDR3: TGTGCCAGCAGCGTGGACTGGAGATACGAGCAGTACTTC. Translated: CASSVDWRYEQYF. This chain connects TRBV9 to TRBJ2-4; a possible D gene is TRBD2 (5 bases). The closer fit of TRBJ2-7 to the DNA end suggests the J call may be wrong. Germline-derived CDR1 and CDR2 are SGDLS and YYNGEE. The CDR3 covers 13 residues.

J is TRBJ1-5 and V is TRBV30; TRBD1 might be the D (6 bases). The CDR3 sequence is 16 residues long. CDR1 and CDR2 (germline): GTSNPN, SVGIG (reference sequence). V was trimmed by 0 bases and J by 2 bases, leaving 14 bases between them. Written as DNA, the CDR3 is TGTGCCTGGAGTGTACCGGGGGCGCAGGGCAATCAGCCCCAGCATTTT. The encoded protein is CAWSVPGAQGNQPQHF.

The V gene is TRBV7-9, the J gene TRBJ2-1; 7 bases align to TRBD2. The CDR3 is made up of 16 amino acids. The V gene end was trimmed by 0 bases and the J gene end by 7 bases; junction bases not matched to a gene: 9. Germline CDR1 reads SEHNR; CDR2 reads FQNEAQ (reference sequence). As DNA, the CDR3 is TGTGCCAGCAGCTTAGCGCAGCCCGCGCGGGGGAATGAGCAGTTCTTC. It specifies CASSLAQPARGNEQFF.

In its sample, this clonotype was seen once. This sequence joins TRBV27 and TRBJ2-7; D is undetermined. CDR1 is MNHEY and CDR2 is SMNVEV in the germline V gene (reference sequence). V was pared by 8 bases and J by 6 bases, with 26 bases between. The CDR3 is 16 amino acids. The CDR3 here is CASGYRRKSLGSEQYF. The CDR3 bases are TGTGCCAGCGGTTATCGCCGGAAGTCCCTGGGAAGCGAGCAGTACTTC.

J is TRBJ2-4 and V is TRBV7-2; D not certain. Judging by the DNA end, TRBJ2-7 fits better; the J call may be wrong. Germline loops: CDR1 SGHTA, CDR2 FQGNSA. This CDR3 is 15 amino acids long. The CDR3 bases are TGTGCCAGCAGCTTAGACGCGTACAGAACTGACGAGCAGTACTTC. This codes for CASSLDAYRTDEQYF.

The chain has TRBV2 and TRBJ2-5, with D unclear. CDR1 and CDR2 from the germline V gene are SNHLY and FYNNEI. There are 14 residues in the CDR3. Trimming shortened V by 5 bases and J by 5 bases, and 15 bases separated the two germline ends. CDR3 nucleotide sequence: TGTGCCAGCAGTAGACGGACGGCCATCGAGACCCAGTACTTC. Translation: CASSRRTAIETQYF. The variable domain in full, with the rest retrieved from reference TRBV2 and TRBJ2-5, is EPEVTQTPSHQVTQMGQEVILRCVPISNHLYFYWYRQILGQKVEFLVSFYNNEISEKSEIFDDQFSVERPDGSNFTLKIRSTKLEDSAMYFCASSRRTAIETQYFGPGTRLLVL.

Worth noting for this clonotype: Relative to the germline gene, one junction end is altered; a read error may explain this. The chain links TRBV7-9 to TRBJ2-7; 9 bases fit TRBD1. CDR3 length equals 16 residues. Germline V CDR1 and CDR2: SEHNR, FQNEAQ (reference sequence). CDR3 sequence reads: CAGSPPTGQGSYEQYF. CDR3 bases: TGTGCCGGCAGCCCCCCTACGGGACAGGGTTCCTACGAGCAGTACTTC.

This sequence joins TRBV20-1 and TRBJ2-7, with a tentative D call TRBD1 (6 bases). The germline V gene has CDR1 DFQATT and CDR2 SNEGSKA (reference sequence). The CDR3 runs 12 residues. Between the trimmed V and J ends, which lost 1 base and 6 bases, there was a span of 10 bases. This chain's CDR3 is CSARVQGPEQYF. The CDR3 coding sequence is TGCAGTGCTAGAGTTCAGGGGCCCGAGCAGTACTTC.

The rearrangement joins TRBV6-6 to TRBJ2-1; 10 bases align to TRBD1. The CDR3 runs to 13 residues. V lost 2 bases and J lost 15; bases outside the gene matches: 7. The germline gives CDR1 MNHNY, CDR2 SVGAGI (reference sequence). The CDR3 loop is CASSYDGTGDMFF. The CDR3 region has the DNA TGTGCCAGCAGTTACGATGGGACAGGGGATATGTTCTTC.

This chain joins TRBV4-3 and TRBJ2-7; D might be TRBD2 (5 bases). CDR3 length: 15 residues. The germline CDR1 and CDR2 sequences are LGHNA and YSLEER. The V gene lost 0 bases and the J gene lost 3 bases, with 12 bases spanning the gap. As DNA, the CDR3 is TGCGCCAGCAGCCAAGATGGTTCGGGGAACTACGAGCAGTACTTC. Residues: CASSQDGSGNYEQYF.

The rearrangement links TRBV9 to TRBJ2-2; maybe TRBD1 (5 bases). V dropped 0 bases and J dropped 6 bases, with 15 bases sitting between them. Germline V lookup: CDR1 SGDLS, CDR2 YYNGEE. The CDR3 length is 16 residues. The CDR3: CASSVGRGRVSGELFF. DNA of the CDR3: TGTGCCAGCAGCGTAGGTCGCGGCAGGGTCTCCGGGGAGCTGTTTTTT.

V and J are TRBV7-2 and TRBJ2-7; D assignment may be TRBD1 or TRBD2 (5 bases each). The CDR3 has 13 residues. Germline CDR1 reads SGHTA; CDR2 reads FQGNSA. V was clipped by 4 bases and J by 6 bases, with 13 bases between them. The CDR3 sequence is CASSSPGPCEQYF. DNA for the CDR3: TGTGCCAGCAGCTCACCGGGACCCTGCGAGCAGTACTTC. Together with reference TRBV7-2 and TRBJ2-7, the CDR3 gives the full variable domain: GAGVSQSPSNKVTEKGKDVELRCDPISGHTALYWYRQSLGQGLEFLIYFQGNSAPDKSGLPSDRFSAERTGGSVSTLTIQRTQQEDSAVYLCASSSPGPCEQYFGPGTRLTVT.

For the CDR3, the DNA is TGTGCCATCAGGACGGACAGGGGCAATGAGCAGTTCTTC. It is translated as CAIRTDRGNEQFF. This sequence joins TRBV10-3 and TRBJ2-1; 9 bases are a match to TRBD1. Losses at the gene ends were 6 bases for V and 6 bases for J; bases not matched to a gene: 3. This CDR3 has 13 residues. Germline loops: CDR1 ENHRY, CDR2 SYGVKD.

This clonotype has just a few counts. This chain uses TRBV30 with TRBJ2-4, with 10 bases fitting TRBD2. With 8 bases clipped from V and 5 bases from J, the junction kept 9 bases outside the gene matches. The CDR3 is 14 residues long. CDR1 is GTSNPN and CDR2 is SVGIG in the germline V gene (reference sequence). The CDR3 loop is CAGGIAGGQNIQYF. CDR3 in DNA: TGTGCCGGGGGGATAGCGGGGGGACAAAACATTCAGTACTTC.

This chain joins TRBV20-1 and TRBJ2-4; TRBD1 agrees at 7 bases. The better agreement between TRBJ2-7 and the DNA end casts doubt on the J call. Per germline, CDR1 DFQATT and CDR2 SNEGSKA (reference sequence). This CDR3 is 15 amino acids long. This CDR3 reads CSARDPGQVGYEQYF. In DNA, the CDR3 is TGCAGTGCTAGAGATCCAGGACAGGTAGGGTACGAGCAGTACTTC.

This clonotype was detected many times. J is TRBJ2-3 and V is TRBV7-9; TRBD1 matches 10 bases. Germline V gives CDR1 SEHNR, CDR2 FQNEAQ (reference sequence). This CDR3 has 15 residues. Trimming at V came to 3 bases and at J to 3 bases, leaving 3 bases not matched to a gene. The CDR3 spells CASSLGQGSTDTQYF. DNA of the CDR3: TGTGCCAGCAGCTTGGGACAGGGGTCTACAGATACGCAGTATTTT.

This clonotype was counted between two and nine times. The V call is TRBV6-6, the J call TRBJ1-2, with a tentative D call TRBD1 (6 bases). The CDR3 spans 13 residues. Trimming took off 6 bases at V and 3 bases at J, with 11 bases between the two ends. CDR1 and CDR2 (germline): MNHNY, SVGAGI (reference sequence). Here the CDR3 DNA reads TGTGCCAGCAGCGAGACAGGAGACTATGGCTACACCTTC. It yields the protein CASSETGDYGYTF.